Each of the 4 T cell receptor beta chains below was sequenced from the same sample in a study of T cell responses to AZD1222 COVID-19 vaccine. TCRdb's table, derived via immunoSEQ multiplex PCR, lists solely in-frame clones and lacks some. The profile covers around 140,000 clones, with over 90% appearing a single time and around 5.9% taken by the ten largest. The material sequenced was peripheral blood, taken on day 0 of AZD1222 vaccination. Receptors originate from an adult in good health.

The chain employs TRBV7-8 and TRBJ2-3; D unresolved. The CDR3 totals 13 residues. V shed 5 bases and J shed 5 bases, with 11 bases lying between them. Per the germline V gene, CDR1 is SGHVS and CDR2 is FQNEAQ. Written as DNA, the CDR3 is TGTGCCAGCAGCCCTAACCTCAAAGATACGCAGTATTTT. Its protein is CASSPNLKDTQYF.

This chain uses TRBV7-9 with TRBJ1-1, with TRBD1 as a possible D gene (5 bases). The CDR3 is made up of 13 amino acids. In germline, CDR1 is SEHNR, CDR2 FQNEAQ (reference sequence). V was clipped by 3 bases and J by 6 bases, with 11 bases between them. The CDR3 nucleotides are TGTGCCAGCAGCTTTGGGGGGATCGCTGAAGCTTTCTTT. Its protein product is CASSFGGIAEAFF.

CDR3 sequence reads: CASSLGLAGPGELFF. The CDR3 nucleotides read TGCGCCAGCAGCTTGGGACTAGCGGGACCCGGGGAGCTGTTTTTT. The V and J genes are TRBV5-1 and TRBJ2-2; 11 positions match TRBD2. The CDR3 has 15 residues. The V segment lost 0 bases and the J segment 6 bases; nucleotides outside the gene matches: 1. Germline V gives CDR1 SGHRS, CDR2 YFSETQ.

The chain is built from TRBV30 and TRBJ1-2; tentative D call: TRBD1 (5 bases). CDR1 is GTSNPN, CDR2 SVGIG, per germline (reference sequence). V dropped 2 bases and J dropped 5 bases, with 12 bases sitting between them. This CDR3 has 13 residues. CDR3 region: CAWSRAGKYGYTF. In nucleotides, the CDR3 is TGTGCCTGGAGTCGGGCAGGGAAGTATGGCTACACCTTC.